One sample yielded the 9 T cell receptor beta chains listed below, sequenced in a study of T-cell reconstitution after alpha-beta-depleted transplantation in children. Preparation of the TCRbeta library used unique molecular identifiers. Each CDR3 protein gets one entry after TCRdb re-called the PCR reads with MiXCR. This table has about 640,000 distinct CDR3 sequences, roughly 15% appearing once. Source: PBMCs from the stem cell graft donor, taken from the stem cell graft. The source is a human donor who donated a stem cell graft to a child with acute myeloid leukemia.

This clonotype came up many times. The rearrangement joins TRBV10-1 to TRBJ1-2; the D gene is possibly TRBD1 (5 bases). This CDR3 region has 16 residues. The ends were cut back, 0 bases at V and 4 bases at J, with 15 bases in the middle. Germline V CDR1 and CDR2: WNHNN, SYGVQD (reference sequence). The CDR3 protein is CASSESRAGRTYGYTF. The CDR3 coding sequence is TGCGCCAGCAGTGAGTCGAGGGCAGGGAGGACCTATGGCTACACCTTC.

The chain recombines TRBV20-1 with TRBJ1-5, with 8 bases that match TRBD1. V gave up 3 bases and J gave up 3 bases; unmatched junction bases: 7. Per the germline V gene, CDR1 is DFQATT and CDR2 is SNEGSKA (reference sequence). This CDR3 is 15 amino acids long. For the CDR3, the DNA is TGCAGTGCTAGCTACGAGACAGGGGACAATCAGCCCCAGCATTTT. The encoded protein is CSASYETGDNQPQHF.

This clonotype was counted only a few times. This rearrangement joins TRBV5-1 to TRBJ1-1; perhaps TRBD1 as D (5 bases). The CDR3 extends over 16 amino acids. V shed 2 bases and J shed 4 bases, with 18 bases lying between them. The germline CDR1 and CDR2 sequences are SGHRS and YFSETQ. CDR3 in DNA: TGCGCCAGCAGCTTAGGCGGGGCAGGGTCGGGCACTGAAGCTTTCTTT. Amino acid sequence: CASSLGGAGSGTEAFF. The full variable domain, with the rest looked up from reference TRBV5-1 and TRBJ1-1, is KAGVTQTPRYLIKTRGQQVTLSCSPISGHRSVSWYQQTPGQGLQFLFEYFSETQRNKGNFPGRFSGRQFSNSRSEMNVSTLELGDSALYLCASSLGGAGSGTEAFFGQGTRLTVV.

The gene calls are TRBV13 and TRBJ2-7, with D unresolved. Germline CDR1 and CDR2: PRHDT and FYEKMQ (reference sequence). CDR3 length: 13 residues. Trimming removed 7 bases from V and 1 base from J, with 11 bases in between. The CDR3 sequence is CASNPERSYEQYF. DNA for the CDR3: TGTGCCAGCAACCCGGAGAGGTCCTACGAGCAGTACTTC.

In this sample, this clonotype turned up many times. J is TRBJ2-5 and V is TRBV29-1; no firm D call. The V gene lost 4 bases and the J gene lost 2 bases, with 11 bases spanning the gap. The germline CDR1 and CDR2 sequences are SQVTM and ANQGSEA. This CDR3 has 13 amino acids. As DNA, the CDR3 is TGCAGCGTTGTCTCAAACAGTCAAGAGACCCAGTACTTC. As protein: CSVVSNSQETQYF.

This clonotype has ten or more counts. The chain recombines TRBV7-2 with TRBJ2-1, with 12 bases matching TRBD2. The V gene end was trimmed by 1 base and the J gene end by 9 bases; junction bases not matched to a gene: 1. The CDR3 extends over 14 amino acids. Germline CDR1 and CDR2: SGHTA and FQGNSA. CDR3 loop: CASSLVLAGGEQFF. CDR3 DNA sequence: TGTGCCAGCAGCTTAGTACTAGCGGGGGGTGAGCAGTTCTTC.

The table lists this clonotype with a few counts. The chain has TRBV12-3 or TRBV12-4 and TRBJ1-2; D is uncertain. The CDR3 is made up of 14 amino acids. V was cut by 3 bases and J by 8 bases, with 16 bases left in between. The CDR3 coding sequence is TGTGCCAGCAGTTTTGAAACCCGGGAAAGAGGCTACACCTTC. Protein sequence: CASSFETRERGYTF.

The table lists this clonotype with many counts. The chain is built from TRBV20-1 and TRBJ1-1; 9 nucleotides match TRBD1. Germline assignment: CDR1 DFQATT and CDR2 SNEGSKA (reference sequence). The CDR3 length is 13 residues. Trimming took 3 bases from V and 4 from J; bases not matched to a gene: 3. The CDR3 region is CSARDRGPTEAFF. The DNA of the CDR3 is TGCAGTGCTAGGGACAGGGGACCCACTGAAGCTTTCTTT.

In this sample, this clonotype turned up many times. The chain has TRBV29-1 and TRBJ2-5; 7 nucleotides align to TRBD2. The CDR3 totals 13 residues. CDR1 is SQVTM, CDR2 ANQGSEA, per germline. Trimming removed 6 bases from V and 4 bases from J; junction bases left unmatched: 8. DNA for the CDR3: TGCAGCGTAGTTGGACTAGTAGGAGAGACCCAGTACTTC. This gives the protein CSVVGLVGETQYF.